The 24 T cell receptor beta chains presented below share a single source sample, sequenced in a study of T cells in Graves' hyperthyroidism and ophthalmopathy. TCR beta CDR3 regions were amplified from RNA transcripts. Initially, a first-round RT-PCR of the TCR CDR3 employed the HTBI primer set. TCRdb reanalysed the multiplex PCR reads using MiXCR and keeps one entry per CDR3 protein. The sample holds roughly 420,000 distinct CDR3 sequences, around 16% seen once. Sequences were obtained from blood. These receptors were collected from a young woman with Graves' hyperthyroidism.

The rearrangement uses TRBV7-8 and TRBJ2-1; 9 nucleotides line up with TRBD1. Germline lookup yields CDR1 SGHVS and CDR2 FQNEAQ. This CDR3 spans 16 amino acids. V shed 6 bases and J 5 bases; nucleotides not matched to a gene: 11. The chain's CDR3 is CASRFGNRGLNNEQFF. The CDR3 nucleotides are TGTGCCAGCAGGTTCGGGAACAGGGGGCTAAACAATGAGCAGTTCTTC.

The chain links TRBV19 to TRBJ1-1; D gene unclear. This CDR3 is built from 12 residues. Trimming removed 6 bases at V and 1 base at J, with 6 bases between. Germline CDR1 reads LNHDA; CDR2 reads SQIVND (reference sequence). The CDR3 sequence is CASRRANTEAFF. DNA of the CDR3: TGTGCCAGTAGAAGGGCGAACACTGAAGCTTTCTTT.

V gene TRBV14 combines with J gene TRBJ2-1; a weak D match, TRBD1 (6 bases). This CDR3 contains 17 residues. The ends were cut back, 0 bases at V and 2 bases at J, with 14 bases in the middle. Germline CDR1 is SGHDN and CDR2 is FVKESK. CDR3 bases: TGTGCCAGCAGCCAAGATAAGTCAGGGGTGACCTACAATGAGCAGTTCTTC. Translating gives CASSQDKSGVTYNEQFF.

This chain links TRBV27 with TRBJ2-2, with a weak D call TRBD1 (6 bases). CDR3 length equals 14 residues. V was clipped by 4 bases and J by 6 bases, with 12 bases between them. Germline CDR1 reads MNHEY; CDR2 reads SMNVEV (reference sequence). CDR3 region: CASSSGDRSGELFF. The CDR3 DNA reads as TGTGCCAGCAGTTCAGGGGATCGATCCGGGGAGCTGTTTTTT.

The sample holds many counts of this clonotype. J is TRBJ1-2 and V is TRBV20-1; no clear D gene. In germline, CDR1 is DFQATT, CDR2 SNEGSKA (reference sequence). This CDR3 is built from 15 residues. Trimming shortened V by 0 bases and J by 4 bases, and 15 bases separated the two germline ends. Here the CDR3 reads CSARDSYRISYGYTF. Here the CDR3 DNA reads TGCAGTGCTAGAGATAGTTACAGAATCTCCTATGGCTACACCTTC.

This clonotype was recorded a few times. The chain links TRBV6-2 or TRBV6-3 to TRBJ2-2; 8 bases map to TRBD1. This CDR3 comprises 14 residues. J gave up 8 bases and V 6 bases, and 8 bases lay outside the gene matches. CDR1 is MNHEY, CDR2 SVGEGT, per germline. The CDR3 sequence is CASRPLTGVGELFF. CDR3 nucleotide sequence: TGTGCCAGCAGACCACTGACAGGGGTTGGGGAGCTGTTTTTT.

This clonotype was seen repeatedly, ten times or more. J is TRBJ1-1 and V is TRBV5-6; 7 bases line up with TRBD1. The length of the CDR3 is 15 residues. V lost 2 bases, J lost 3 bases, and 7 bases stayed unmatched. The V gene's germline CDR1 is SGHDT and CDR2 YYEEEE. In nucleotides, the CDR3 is TGTGCCAGCAGCTTCCTTCCAGGGGGGGACACTGAAGCTTTCTTT. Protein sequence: CASSFLPGGDTEAFF.

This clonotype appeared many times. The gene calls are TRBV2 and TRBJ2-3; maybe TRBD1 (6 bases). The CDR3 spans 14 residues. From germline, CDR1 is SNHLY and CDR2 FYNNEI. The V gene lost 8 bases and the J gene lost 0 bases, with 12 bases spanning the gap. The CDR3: CASGPTGSTDTQYF. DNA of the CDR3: TGTGCCAGCGGACCGACAGGAAGCACAGATACGCAGTATTTT.

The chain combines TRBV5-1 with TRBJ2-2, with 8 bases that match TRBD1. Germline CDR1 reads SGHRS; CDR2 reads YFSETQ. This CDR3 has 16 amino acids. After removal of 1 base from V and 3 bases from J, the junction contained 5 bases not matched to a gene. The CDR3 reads CASSLRQGAHTGELFF. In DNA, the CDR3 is TGCGCCAGCAGCTTGAGGCAGGGGGCGCACACCGGGGAGCTGTTTTTT. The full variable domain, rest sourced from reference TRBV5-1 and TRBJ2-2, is KAGVTQTPRYLIKTRGQQVTLSCSPISGHRSVSWYQQTPGQGLQFLFEYFSETQRNKGNFPGRFSGRQFSNSRSEMNVSTLELGDSALYLCASSLRQGAHTGELFFGEGSRLTVL.

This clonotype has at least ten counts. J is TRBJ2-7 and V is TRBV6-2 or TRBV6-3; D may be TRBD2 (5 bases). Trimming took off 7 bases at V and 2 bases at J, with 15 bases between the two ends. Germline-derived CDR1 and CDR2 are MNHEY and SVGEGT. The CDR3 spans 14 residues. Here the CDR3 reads CASNSLRVTYEQYF. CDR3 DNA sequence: TGTGCCAGCAATTCACTGCGGGTGACCTACGAGCAGTACTTC.

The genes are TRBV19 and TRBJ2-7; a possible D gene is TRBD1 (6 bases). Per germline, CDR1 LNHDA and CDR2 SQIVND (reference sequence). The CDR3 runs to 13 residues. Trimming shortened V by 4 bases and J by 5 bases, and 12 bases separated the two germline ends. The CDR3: CASSTGDRDEQYF. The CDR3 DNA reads TGTGCCAGTAGTACAGGGGATCGGGACGAGCAGTACTTC.

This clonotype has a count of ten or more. CDR3 sequence reads: CASSYSMIGELFF. CDR3 coding DNA: TGTGCCAGCAGTTACTCGATGATCGGGGAGCTGTTTTTT. This sequence joins TRBV6-2 or TRBV6-3 and TRBJ2-2; no clear D gene. V lost 0 bases and J lost 7, with 6 bases in between. The CDR3 extends over 13 amino acids. Per the germline V gene, CDR1 is MNHEY and CDR2 is SVGEGT.

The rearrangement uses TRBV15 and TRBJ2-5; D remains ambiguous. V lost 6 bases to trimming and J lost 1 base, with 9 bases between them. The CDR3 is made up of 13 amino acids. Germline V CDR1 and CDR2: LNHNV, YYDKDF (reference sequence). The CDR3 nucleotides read TGTGCCACCAGGAGCCCGGGCCAAGAGACCCAGTACTTC. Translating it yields CATRSPGQETQYF.

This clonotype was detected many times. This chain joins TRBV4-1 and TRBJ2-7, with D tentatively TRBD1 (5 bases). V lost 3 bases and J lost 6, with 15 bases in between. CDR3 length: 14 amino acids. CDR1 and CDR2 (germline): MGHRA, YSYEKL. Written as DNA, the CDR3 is TGCGCCAGCAGCCACCCAGGGCAGGGTTCCGAGCAGTACTTC. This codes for CASSHPGQGSEQYF.

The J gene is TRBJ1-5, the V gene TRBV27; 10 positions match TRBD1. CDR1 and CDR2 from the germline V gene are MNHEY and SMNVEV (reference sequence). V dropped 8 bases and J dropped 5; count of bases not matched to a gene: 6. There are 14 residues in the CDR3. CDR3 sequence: CASAPGQGHQPQHF. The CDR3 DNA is TGTGCCAGCGCTCCGGGACAGGGGCATCAGCCCCAGCATTTT.

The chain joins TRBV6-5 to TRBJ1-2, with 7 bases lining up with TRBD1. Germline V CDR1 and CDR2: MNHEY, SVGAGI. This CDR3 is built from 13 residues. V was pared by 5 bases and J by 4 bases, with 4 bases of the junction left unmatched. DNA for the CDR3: TGTGCCAGCAGTAACCGGGACAGCTATGGCTACACCTTC. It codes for CASSNRDSYGYTF.

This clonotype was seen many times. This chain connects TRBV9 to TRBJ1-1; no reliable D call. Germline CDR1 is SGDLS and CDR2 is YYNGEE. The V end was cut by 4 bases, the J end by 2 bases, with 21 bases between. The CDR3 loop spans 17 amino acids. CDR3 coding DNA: TGTGCCAGCAGCTCCCTCAGGAATCTAAACCCCAACACTGAAGCTTTCTTT. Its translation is CASSSLRNLNPNTEAFF. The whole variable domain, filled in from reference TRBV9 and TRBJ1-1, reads DSGVTQTPKHLITATGQRVTLRCSPRSGDLSVYWYQQSLDQGLQFLIQYYNGEERAKGNILERFSAQQFPDLHSELNLSSLELGDSALYFCASSSLRNLNPNTEAFFGQGTRLTVV.

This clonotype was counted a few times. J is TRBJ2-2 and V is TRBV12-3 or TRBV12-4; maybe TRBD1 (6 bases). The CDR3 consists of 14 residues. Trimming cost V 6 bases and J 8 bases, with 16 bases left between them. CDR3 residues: CASSGQSPGGELFF. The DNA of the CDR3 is TGTGCCAGCAGCGGACAGTCCCCTGGTGGGGAGCTGTTTTTT.

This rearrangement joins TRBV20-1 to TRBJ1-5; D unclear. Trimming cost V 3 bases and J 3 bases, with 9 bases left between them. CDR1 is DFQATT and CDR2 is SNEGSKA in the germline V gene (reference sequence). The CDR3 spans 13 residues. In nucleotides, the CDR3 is TGCAGTGCTAGTATAGTCTTCAATCAGCCCCAGCATTTT. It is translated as CSASIVFNQPQHF.

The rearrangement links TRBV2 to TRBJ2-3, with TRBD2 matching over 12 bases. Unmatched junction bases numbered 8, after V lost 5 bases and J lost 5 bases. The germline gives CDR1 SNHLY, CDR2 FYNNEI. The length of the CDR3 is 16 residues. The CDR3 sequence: CASSYLLAGGIDTQYF. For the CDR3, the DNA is TGTGCCAGCAGTTACCTACTAGCGGGAGGTATAGATACGCAGTATTTT.

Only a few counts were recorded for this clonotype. The CDR3 is CASSQLRYTEAFF. The CDR3 DNA follows: TGTGCCAGCAGCCAATTACGGTACACTGAAGCTTTCTTT. The chain carries TRBV3-1 and TRBJ1-1; no reliable D call. V was trimmed by 2 bases and J by 3 bases, leaving 7 bases between them. This CDR3 contains 13 residues. The V gene's germline CDR1 is LGHDT and CDR2 YNNKEL (reference sequence).

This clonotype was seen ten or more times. The DNA of the CDR3 is TGTGCCAGCAGCTTGTCAAAATGGGACGGATTTTATGGCTACACCTTC. Translation gives CASSLSKWDGFYGYTF. The chain couples TRBV7-9 to TRBJ1-2; D is possibly TRBD1 (5 bases). The CDR3 loop spans 16 amino acids. Trimming shortened V by 3 bases and J by 5 bases, and 19 bases separated the two germline ends. Germline CDR1 is SEHNR and CDR2 is FQNEAQ (reference sequence). Full variable domain (remainder filled in from reference TRBV7-9 and TRBJ1-2): DTGVSQNPRHKITKRGQNVTFRCDPISEHNRLYWYRQTLGQGPEFLTYFQNEAQLEKSRLLSDRFSAERPKGSFSTLEIQRTEQGDSAMYLCASSLSKWDGFYGYTFGSGTRLTVV.

The CDR3 is CASSGAGGVEQYF. The CDR3 DNA sequence: TGTGCCAGCAGTGGGGCCGGGGGCGTTGAGCAGTACTTC. This chain joins TRBV2 and TRBJ2-7, with D possibly called TRBD1 or TRBD2 (6 bases each). Trimming pared 4 bases from V and 7 bases from J, leaving 14 bases between. CDR3 length: 13 amino acids. Germline V gives CDR1 SNHLY, CDR2 FYNNEI. The variable domain in full, with the rest retrieved from reference TRBV2 and TRBJ2-7, is EPEVTQTPSHQVTQMGQEVILRCVPISNHLYFYWYRQILGQKVEFLVSFYNNEISEKSEIFDDQFSVERPDGSNFTLKIRSTKLEDSAMYFCASSGAGGVEQYFGPGTRLTVT.

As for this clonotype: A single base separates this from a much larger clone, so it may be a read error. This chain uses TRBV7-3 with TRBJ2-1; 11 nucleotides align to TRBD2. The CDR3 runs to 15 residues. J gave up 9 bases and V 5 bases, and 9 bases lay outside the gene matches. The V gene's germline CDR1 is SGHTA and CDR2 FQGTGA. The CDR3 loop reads CASSPTSGGESEQFF. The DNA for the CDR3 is TGTGCCAGCAGCCCTACTAGCGGGGGCGAAAGTGAGCAGTTCTTC.